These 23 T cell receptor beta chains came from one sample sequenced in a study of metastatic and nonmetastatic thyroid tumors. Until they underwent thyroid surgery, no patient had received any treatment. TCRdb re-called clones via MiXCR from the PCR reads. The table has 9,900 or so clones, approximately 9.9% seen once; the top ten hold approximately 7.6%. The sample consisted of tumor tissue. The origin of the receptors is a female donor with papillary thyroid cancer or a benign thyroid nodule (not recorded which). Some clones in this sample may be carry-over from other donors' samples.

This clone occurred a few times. In DNA form, the CDR3 reads TGTGCCAGCAGTGAATGGGACAGGGTCACTGAAGCTTTCTTT. Translation gives CASSEWDRVTEAFF. V and J are TRBV6-1 and TRBJ1-1; 9 positions match TRBD1. V lost 2 bases, J lost 4 bases, and 2 bases stayed unmatched. The V gene's germline CDR1 is MNHNS and CDR2 SASEGT. This CDR3 has 14 amino acids.

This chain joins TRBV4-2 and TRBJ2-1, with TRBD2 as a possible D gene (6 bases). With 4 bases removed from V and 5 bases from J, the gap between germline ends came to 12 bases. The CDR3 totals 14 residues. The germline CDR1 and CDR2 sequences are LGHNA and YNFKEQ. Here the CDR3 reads CASSPKWRDNEQFF. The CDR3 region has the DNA TGTGCCAGCAGCCCCAAGTGGAGGGACAATGAGCAGTTCTTC.

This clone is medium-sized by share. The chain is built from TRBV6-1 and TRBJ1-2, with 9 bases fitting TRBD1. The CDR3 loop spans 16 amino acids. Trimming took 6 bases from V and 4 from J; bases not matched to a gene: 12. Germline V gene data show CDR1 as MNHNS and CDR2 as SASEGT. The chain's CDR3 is CASSTTGGAGGYGYTF. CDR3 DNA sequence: TGTGCCAGCAGCACGACAGGGGGAGCGGGGGGCTATGGCTACACCTTC.

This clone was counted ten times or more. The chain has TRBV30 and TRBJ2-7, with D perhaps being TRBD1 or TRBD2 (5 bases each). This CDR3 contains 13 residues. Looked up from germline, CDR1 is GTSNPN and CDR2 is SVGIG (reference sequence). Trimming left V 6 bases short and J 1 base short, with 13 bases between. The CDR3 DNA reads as TGTGCCTGTCCGAGGGGCGGATCCTACGAGCAGTACTTC. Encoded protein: CACPRGGSYEQYF.

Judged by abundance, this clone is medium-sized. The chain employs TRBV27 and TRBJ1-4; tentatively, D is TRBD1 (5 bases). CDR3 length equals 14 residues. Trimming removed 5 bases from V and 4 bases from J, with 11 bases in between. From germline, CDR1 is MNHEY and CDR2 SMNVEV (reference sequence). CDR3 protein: CASSTRVDNEKLFF. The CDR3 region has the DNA TGTGCCAGCAGTACCAGGGTGGATAATGAAAAACTGTTTTTT.

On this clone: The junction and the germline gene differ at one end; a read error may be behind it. The CDR3 nucleotides read TGCAGTGCTAGAGACCCTAGCCGGTGCCGAAACAATGAGAAGTTCTTC. This codes for CSARDPSRCRNNEKFF. This chain uses TRBV20-1 with TRBJ2-1; D possibly corresponds to TRBD2 (5 bases). CDR1 and CDR2 (germline): DFQATT, SNEGSKA (reference sequence). This CDR3 region has 16 residues.

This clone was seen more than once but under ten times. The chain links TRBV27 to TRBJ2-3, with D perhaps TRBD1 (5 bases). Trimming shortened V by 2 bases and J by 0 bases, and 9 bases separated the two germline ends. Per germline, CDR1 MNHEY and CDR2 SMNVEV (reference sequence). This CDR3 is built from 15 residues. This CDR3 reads CASSLGRASTDTQYF. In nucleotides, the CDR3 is TGTGCCAGCAGTTTAGGCAGGGCTAGCACAGATACGCAGTATTTT.

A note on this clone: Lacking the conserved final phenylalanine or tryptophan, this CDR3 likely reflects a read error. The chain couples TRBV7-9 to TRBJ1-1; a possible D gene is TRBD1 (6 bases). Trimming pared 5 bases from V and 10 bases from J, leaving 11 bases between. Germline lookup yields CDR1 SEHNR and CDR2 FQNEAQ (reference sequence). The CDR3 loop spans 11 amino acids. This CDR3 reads CASSPGHRAFC. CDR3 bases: TGTGCCAGCAGCCCGGGACATCGAGCTTTCTGT.

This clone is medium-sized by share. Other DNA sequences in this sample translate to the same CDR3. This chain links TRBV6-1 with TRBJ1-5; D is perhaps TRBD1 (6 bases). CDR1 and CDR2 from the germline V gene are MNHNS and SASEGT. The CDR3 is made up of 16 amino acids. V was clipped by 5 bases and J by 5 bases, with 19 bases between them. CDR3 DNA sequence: TGTGCCAGCAGTTCTCACGCTATGGACAGATATCAGCCCCAGCATTTT. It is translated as CASSSHAMDRYQPQHF.

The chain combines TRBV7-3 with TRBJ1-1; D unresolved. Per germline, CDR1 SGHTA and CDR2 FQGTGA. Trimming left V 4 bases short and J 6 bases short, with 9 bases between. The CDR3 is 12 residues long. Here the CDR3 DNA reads TGTGCCAGCAGCTCCTTTGGGTCTGAAGCTTTCTTT. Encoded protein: CASSSFGSEAFF.

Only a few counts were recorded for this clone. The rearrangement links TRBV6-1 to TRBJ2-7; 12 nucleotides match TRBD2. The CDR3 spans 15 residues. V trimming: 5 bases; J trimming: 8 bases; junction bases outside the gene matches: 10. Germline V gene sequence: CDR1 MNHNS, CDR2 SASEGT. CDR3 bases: TGTGCCAGCAGTACCGGGACTAGCGGGCCCCTCCAGCAGTACGTC. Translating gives CASSTGTSGPLQQYV.

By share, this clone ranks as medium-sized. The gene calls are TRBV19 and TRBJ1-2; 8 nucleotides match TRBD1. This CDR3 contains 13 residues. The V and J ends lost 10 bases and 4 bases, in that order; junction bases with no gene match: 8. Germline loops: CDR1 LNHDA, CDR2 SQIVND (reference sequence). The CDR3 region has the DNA TGTGCCATCAGGGCAGGGGGCGGCTATGGCTACACCTTC. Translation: CAIRAGGGYGYTF.

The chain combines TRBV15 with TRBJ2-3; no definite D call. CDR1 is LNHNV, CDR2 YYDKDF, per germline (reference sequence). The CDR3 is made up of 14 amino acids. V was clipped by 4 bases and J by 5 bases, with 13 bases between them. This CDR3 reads CATSTTLRVDTQYF. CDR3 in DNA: TGTGCCACCAGCACAACCCTCCGTGTAGATACGCAGTATTTT.

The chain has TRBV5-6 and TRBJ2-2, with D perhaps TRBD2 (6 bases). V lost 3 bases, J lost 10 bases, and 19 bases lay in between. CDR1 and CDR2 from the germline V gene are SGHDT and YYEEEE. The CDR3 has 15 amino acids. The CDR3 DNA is TGTGCCAGCAGCTGGGGAGGTAGGACTCTCTTGGAGCTGTTTTTT. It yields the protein CASSWGGRTLLELFF.

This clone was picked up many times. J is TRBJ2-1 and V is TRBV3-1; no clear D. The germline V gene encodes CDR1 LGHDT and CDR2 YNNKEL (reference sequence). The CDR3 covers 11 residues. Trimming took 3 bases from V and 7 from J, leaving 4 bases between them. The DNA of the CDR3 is TGTGCCAGCAGCCACGTAAATGAGCAGTTCTTC. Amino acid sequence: CASSHVNEQFF.

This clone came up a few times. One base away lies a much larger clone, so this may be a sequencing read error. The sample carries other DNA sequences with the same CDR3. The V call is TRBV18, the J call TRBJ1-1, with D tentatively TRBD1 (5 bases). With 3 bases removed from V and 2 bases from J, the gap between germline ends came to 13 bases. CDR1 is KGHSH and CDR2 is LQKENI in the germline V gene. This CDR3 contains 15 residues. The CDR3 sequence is CASSPLGGANTEAFF. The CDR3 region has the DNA TGTGCCAGCTCACCTCTGGGAGGGGCCAACACTGAAGCTTTCTTT.

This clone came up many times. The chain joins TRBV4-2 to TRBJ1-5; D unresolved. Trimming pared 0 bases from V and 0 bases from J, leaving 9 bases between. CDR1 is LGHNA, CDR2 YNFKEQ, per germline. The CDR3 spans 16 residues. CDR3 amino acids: CASSQDWQDSNQPQHF. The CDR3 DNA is TGTGCCAGCAGCCAAGATTGGCAGGATAGCAATCAGCCCCAGCATTTT.

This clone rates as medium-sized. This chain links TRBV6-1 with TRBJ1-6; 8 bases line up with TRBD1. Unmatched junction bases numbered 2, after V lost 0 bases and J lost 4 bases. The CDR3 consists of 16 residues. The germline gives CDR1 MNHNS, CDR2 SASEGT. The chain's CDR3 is CASSEAQGVYNSPLHF. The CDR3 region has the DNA TGTGCCAGCAGTGAAGCACAGGGGGTGTATAATTCACCCCTCCACTTT.

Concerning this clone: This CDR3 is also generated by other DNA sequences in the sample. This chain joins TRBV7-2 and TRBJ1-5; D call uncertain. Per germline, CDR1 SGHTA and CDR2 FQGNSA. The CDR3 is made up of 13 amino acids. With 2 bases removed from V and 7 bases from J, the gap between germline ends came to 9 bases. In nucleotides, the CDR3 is TGTGCCAGCAGCTTAATGGGTGGCCAGCCCCAGCATTTT. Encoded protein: CASSLMGGQPQHF.

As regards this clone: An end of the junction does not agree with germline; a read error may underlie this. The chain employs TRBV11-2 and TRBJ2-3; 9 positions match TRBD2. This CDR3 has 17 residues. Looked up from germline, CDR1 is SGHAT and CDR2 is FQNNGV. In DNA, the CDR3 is TGTGCAAGCAGCTTAGTCCCCCTACAGCGGGGGGTAGATACACAGTATTTT. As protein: CASSLVPLQRGVDTQYF.

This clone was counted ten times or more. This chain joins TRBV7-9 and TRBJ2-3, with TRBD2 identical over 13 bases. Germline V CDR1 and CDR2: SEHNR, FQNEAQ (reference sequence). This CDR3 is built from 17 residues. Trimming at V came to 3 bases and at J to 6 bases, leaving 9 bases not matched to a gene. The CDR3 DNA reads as TGTGCCAGCAGCTTGGGGGGGGGACTAGCGGGATCCGATACGCAGTATTTT. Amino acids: CASSLGGGLAGSDTQYF. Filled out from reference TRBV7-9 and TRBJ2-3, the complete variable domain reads DTGVSQNPRHKITKRGQNVTFRCDPISEHNRLYWYRQTLGQGPEFLTYFQNEAQLEKSRLLSDRFSAERPKGSFSTLEIQRTEQGDSAMYLCASSLGGGLAGSDTQYFGPGTRLTVL.

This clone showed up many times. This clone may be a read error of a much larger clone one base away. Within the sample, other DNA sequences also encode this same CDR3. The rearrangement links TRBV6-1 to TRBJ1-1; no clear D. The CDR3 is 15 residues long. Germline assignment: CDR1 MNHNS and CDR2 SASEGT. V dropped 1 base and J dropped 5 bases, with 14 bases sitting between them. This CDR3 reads CASSEGVPPNTEAFF. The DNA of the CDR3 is TGTGCCAGCAGTGAAGGTGTCCCCCCGAATACTGAAGCTTTCTTT.

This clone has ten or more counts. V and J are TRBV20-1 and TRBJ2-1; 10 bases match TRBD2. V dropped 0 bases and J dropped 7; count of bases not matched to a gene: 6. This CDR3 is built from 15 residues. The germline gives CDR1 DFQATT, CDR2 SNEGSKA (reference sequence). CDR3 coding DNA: TGCAGTGCTAGAGAGGGGGGACTAGCGTCGAATGAGCAGTTCTTC. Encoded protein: CSAREGGLASNEQFF.